This T cell receptor (beta chain) originates from a study of PD-1 blockade in classical Hodgkin lymphoma. With no exception, relapse followed autologous stem cell transplantation in all patients, and brentuximab vedotin exposure varied. Germline CDR1 and CDR2: LNHNV and YYDKDF (reference sequence). The germline V and J ends were trimmed by 0 bases and 2 bases, with 15 bases remaining between them. This CDR3 spans 17 amino acids. Libraries were prepared by immunoSEQ multiplex PCR; TCRdb keeps only in-frame clonotypes and omits some of them. The profile shows tens of thousands of clones, 82% of them singletons.

J is TRBJ2-3 and V is TRBV15, with D tentatively TRBD1 (5 bases). This clonotype was obtained from a human donor with classical Hodgkin lymphoma. The sample in question was peripheral blood mononuclear cells (PBMCs), obtained before the second cycle of nivolumab. The CDR3 loop reads CATSREEQGTTTDTQYF. The CDR3 DNA follows: TGTGCCACCAGCAGAGAGGAGCAGGGAACTACCACAGATACGCAGTATTTT.